Following are 26 T cell receptor beta chains from one sample sequenced in a study of T cells in Graves' hyperthyroidism and ophthalmopathy. The TCR beta CDR3 regions underwent amplification using RNA transcripts as the source. First-round RT-PCR with HTBI primers amplified the TCR CDR3 region. TCRdb re-called the multiplex PCR reads through MiXCR, storing one row per CDR3 protein. The sample yields some 580,000 distinct CDR3 sequences, 16% seen once. Sequenced input: blood. The receptors were sampled from a woman aged 35 to 49 with Graves' ophthalmopathy.

This clonotype was observed a single time. This chain connects TRBV2 to TRBJ2-1; 14 nucleotides line up with TRBD2. The CDR3 extends over 19 amino acids. V lost 3 bases to trimming and J lost 5 bases; unmatched junction nucleotides: 12. Germline lookup yields CDR1 SNHLY and CDR2 FYNNEI. CDR3 in amino acids: CASSDPIGTSGRLNNEQFF. In DNA, the CDR3 is TGTGCCAGCAGTGACCCCATTGGGACTAGCGGGAGACTCAACAATGAGCAGTTCTTC.

This clonotype was recorded at least ten times. The genes are TRBV12-3 or TRBV12-4 and TRBJ1-2; no clear D gene. V dropped 3 bases and J dropped 8 bases, with 13 bases sitting between them. The CDR3 is 13 amino acids. The CDR3 region has the DNA TGTGCCAGCAGTTTCACCAGTTCCTTGGGCTACACCTTC. Translating it yields CASSFTSSLGYTF.

This clonotype was observed many times. This chain uses TRBV5-1 with TRBJ2-7; 7 nucleotides match TRBD1. In germline, CDR1 is SGHRS, CDR2 YFSETQ. V shed 5 bases, J shed 6 bases, and the junction held 11 bases outside the gene matches. The CDR3 extends over 14 amino acids. The CDR3 region has the DNA TGCGCCAGCAGAGGACAGGATGGGGGCGGCGAGCAGTACTTC. It is translated as CASRGQDGGGEQYF.

This clonotype occurred a few times. This chain joins TRBV5-1 and TRBJ2-1, with D perhaps given as TRBD1 or TRBD2 (5 bases each). V was clipped by 1 base and J by 3 bases, with 11 bases between them. This CDR3 comprises 15 residues. CDR1 SGHRS and CDR2 YFSETQ come from the germline V gene. The CDR3 sequence: CASSLLRGLYNEQFF. CDR3 nucleotides: TGCGCCAGCAGCTTGTTACGGGGCCTCTACAATGAGCAGTTCTTC.

This clonotype was seen ten or more times. Mismatch with germline at one junction end may stem from a read error. J is TRBJ1-5 and V is TRBV6-1, with 7 positions matching TRBD1. The CDR3 sequence is 19 residues long. Per the germline V gene, CDR1 is MNHNS and CDR2 is SASEGT. The CDR3 coding sequence is TGCCTAACTCATCGACAGGGATGGGAGATACCGTATAGCAATCAGCCCCAGCATTTT. It encodes CLTHRQGWEIPYSNQPQHF.

The chain is built from TRBV3-1 and TRBJ1-2; no clear D gene. Germline V gives CDR1 LGHDT, CDR2 YNNKEL (reference sequence). The CDR3 totals 13 residues. With 0 bases removed from V and 0 bases from J, the gap between germline ends came to 2 bases. The CDR3: CASSQEPNYGYTF. CDR3 nucleotides: TGTGCCAGCAGCCAAGAGCCTAACTATGGCTACACCTTC.

This clonotype was counted many times. V and J are TRBV11-2 and TRBJ2-7; D possibly corresponds to TRBD2 (5 bases). Germline values: CDR1 SGHAT, CDR2 FQNNGV. CDR3 length: 13 residues. V was trimmed by 1 base and J by 7 bases, leaving 11 bases between them. This CDR3 reads CASSLVGVGEQYF. The CDR3 region has the DNA TGTGCCAGCAGCTTAGTGGGAGTGGGGGAGCAGTACTTC.

Many counts were recorded for this clonotype. The chain has TRBV5-1 and TRBJ1-3; D not resolved. Looked up from germline, CDR1 is SGHRS and CDR2 is YFSETQ. V was cut by 0 bases and J by 0 bases, with 7 bases left in between. The CDR3 spans 15 residues. The CDR3 reads CASSLDAGSGNTIYF. DNA of the CDR3: TGCGCCAGCAGCTTGGACGCAGGCTCTGGAAACACCATATATTTT.

This clonotype has a handful of counts. V gene TRBV7-9 combines with J gene TRBJ1-1; no clear D gene. This CDR3 is built from 15 residues. The V gene lost 1 base and the J gene lost 0 bases, with 9 bases spanning the gap. Germline V gives CDR1 SEHNR, CDR2 FQNEAQ (reference sequence). CDR3 sequence reads: CASSLVATMNTEAFF. The CDR3 DNA reads TGTGCCAGCAGCTTAGTTGCCACAATGAACACTGAAGCTTTCTTT.

This clonotype was picked up a small number of times. The V gene is TRBV11-2, the J gene TRBJ2-7, with TRBD1 as a possible D gene (6 bases). The CDR3 is 14 residues long. Germline lookup yields CDR1 SGHAT and CDR2 FQNNGV. The V end lost 1 base, the J end lost 3 bases, and 10 bases lay between the germline ends. CDR3 residues: CASSLGGRLYEQYF. The CDR3 DNA reads as TGTGCCAGCAGCTTAGGGGGGCGACTCTACGAGCAGTACTTC.

This clonotype was recorded many times. The chain couples TRBV18 to TRBJ1-1; 8 bases align to TRBD1. V shed 8 bases, J shed 0 bases, and the junction held 5 bases outside the gene matches. This CDR3 spans 14 amino acids. Germline V CDR1 and CDR2: KGHSH, LQKENI. The CDR3 sequence is CASSPGGLNTEAFF. The CDR3 coding sequence is TGTGCCAGCAGTCCAGGGGGCCTGAACACTGAAGCTTTCTTT. Full variable domain (missing parts from reference TRBV18 and TRBJ1-1): NAGVMQNPRHLVRRRGQEARLRCSPMKGHSHVYWYRQLPEEGLKFMVYLQKENIIDESGMPKERFSAEFPKEGPSILRIQQVVRGDSAAYFCASSPGGLNTEAFFGQGTRLTVV.

The rearrangement joins TRBV4-1 to TRBJ2-1; D tentatively fits TRBD1 or TRBD2 (5 bases each). Trimming took 0 bases from V and 6 from J, leaving 15 bases between them. The CDR3 length is 16 residues. Germline V gene sequence: CDR1 MGHRA, CDR2 YSYEKL. The CDR3, as DNA: TGCGCCAGCAGCCAAGATTTGGGGGTTCTGGTCAATGAGCAGTTCTTC. Translated: CASSQDLGVLVNEQFF.

This clonotype was seen at least ten times. The chain employs TRBV7-9 and TRBJ1-5; unclear D gene. The CDR3 consists of 14 residues. CDR1 and CDR2 from the germline V gene are SEHNR and FQNEAQ (reference sequence). Trimming took 5 bases from V and 5 from J, leaving 13 bases between them. In DNA, the CDR3 is TGTGCCAGCAGCCAAGGTGGCGGCCATCAGCCCCAGCATTTT. This gives the protein CASSQGGGHQPQHF.

In its sample, this clonotype was seen many times. This chain uses TRBV29-1 with TRBJ1-2; no firm D call. The CDR3 has 10 amino acids. V lost 3 bases and J 6 bases, leaving 5 bases between the germline ends. Germline V CDR1 and CDR2: SQVTM, ANQGSEA. The DNA for the CDR3 is TGCAGCGTTGATCAGGATGGCTACACCTTC. It specifies CSVDQDGYTF.

The chain combines TRBV4-1 with TRBJ2-3; D is possibly TRBD1 or TRBD2 (5 bases each). Per germline, CDR1 MGHRA and CDR2 YSYEKL. The CDR3 contains 16 residues. V was pared by 4 bases and J by 6 bases, with 20 bases between. The CDR3 sequence is CASSPPVPGAADTQYF. As DNA, the CDR3 is TGCGCCAGCAGCCCCCCGGTCCCCGGGGCTGCGGATACGCAGTATTTT.

In the case of this clonotype: Compared with germline, one end of the junction differs, possibly owing to a read error. V is TRBV10-3 and J is TRBJ2-7, with 10 bases lining up with TRBD2. Germline assignment: CDR1 ENHRY and CDR2 SYGVKD. This CDR3 contains 17 residues. CDR3 sequence: CASSADPIAGGPYEQYF. Here the CDR3 DNA reads TGTGCCAGCAGTGCCGACCCTATAGCGGGAGGTCCCTACGAGCAGTACTTC.

The chain has TRBV12-3 or TRBV12-4 and TRBJ2-2; the match to TRBD2 covers 11 bases. After removal of 0 bases from V and 1 base from J, the junction contained 7 bases not matched to a gene. The CDR3 totals 19 residues. The CDR3 DNA sequence: TGTGCCAGCAGTTTAGCTAAGCTAGGACTAGCGGGGAACACCGGGGAGCTGTTTTTT. Amino acids: CASSLAKLGLAGNTGELFF.

The chain's CDR3 is CASRGRAGETEAFF. CDR3 nucleotide sequence: TGTGCCAGCCGCGGGAGGGCGGGGGAGACTGAAGCTTTCTTT. The genes are TRBV19 and TRBJ1-1, with D perhaps TRBD1 (5 bases). The germline V gene has CDR1 LNHDA and CDR2 SQIVND (reference sequence). The V gene lost 9 bases and the J gene lost 5 bases, with 19 bases spanning the gap. This CDR3 is 14 amino acids long.

This rearrangement joins TRBV2 to TRBJ2-5; TRBD1 is a possible D gene (6 bases). The V end lost 1 base, the J end lost 4 bases, and 13 bases lay between the germline ends. The CDR3 length is 15 residues. The germline gives CDR1 SNHLY, CDR2 FYNNEI. In DNA form, the CDR3 reads TGTGCCAGCAGTGAAGATTCAGGGGCGGGAGAGACCCAGTACTTC. Translation gives CASSEDSGAGETQYF.

In its sample, this clonotype was seen a few times. The chain has TRBV5-1 and TRBJ2-7, with TRBD1 matching 10 bases. The CDR3 spans 14 residues. Looked up from germline, CDR1 is SGHRS and CDR2 is YFSETQ. The V and J ends lost 0 bases and 5 bases, in that order; junction bases with no gene match: 2. CDR3 amino acids: CASSLVTGGDEQYF. The CDR3 DNA is TGCGCCAGCAGCTTGGTGACAGGGGGCGACGAGCAGTACTTC.

The rearrangement links TRBV24-1 to TRBJ2-5; a possible D gene is TRBD1 (6 bases). Germline values: CDR1 KGHDR, CDR2 SFDVKD. V was shortened by 7 bases and J by 1 base, with 15 bases between the two germline ends. The CDR3 length is 15 residues. In DNA, the CDR3 is TGTGCCACCAGCGCCACCACAGGGCGCCAAGAGACCCAGTACTTC. Protein product: CATSATTGRQETQYF.

This clonotype was picked up a small number of times. J is TRBJ2-2 and V is TRBV11-1, with TRBD2 matching over 12 bases. The CDR3 has 15 residues. Trimming removed 4 bases from V and 7 bases from J; junction bases left unmatched: 4. CDR1 is SGHAT, CDR2 FQDESV, per germline (reference sequence). CDR3 coding DNA: TGTGCCAGCAGCTGGACTAGCGGGAACGGCGGGGAGCTGTTTTTT. This sequence encodes CASSWTSGNGGELFF. The entire variable domain, with the rest obtained from reference TRBV11-1 and TRBJ2-2, is as follows: EAEVAQSPRYKITEKSQAVAFWCDPISGHATLYWYRQILGQGPELLVQFQDESVVDDSQLPKDRFSAERLKGVDSTLKIQPAELGDSAMYLCASSWTSGNGGELFFGEGSRLTVL.

This clonotype has just one count. The genes are TRBV5-6 and TRBJ2-3; the match to TRBD2 covers 16 bases. This CDR3 has 18 residues. Germline values: CDR1 SGHDT, CDR2 YYEEEE. After removal of 4 bases from V and 2 bases from J, the junction contained 7 bases not matched to a gene. CDR3 sequence: CASSPPGLAGGPTDTQYF. In DNA, the CDR3 is TGTGCCAGCAGCCCTCCGGGACTAGCGGGAGGGCCCACAGATACGCAGTATTTT.

A remark on this clonotype: In this CDR3 the conserved last residue, phenylalanine or tryptophan, is missing, so a read error is likely. The V and J genes are TRBV28 and TRBJ2-7; 7 nucleotides line up with TRBD1. The germline CDR1 and CDR2 sequences are MDHEN and SYDVKM. J was trimmed by 2 bases and V by 3 bases; bases with no gene match: 7. The length of the CDR3 is 15 residues. CDR3 sequence: CASSFFDRVPYEQYS. CDR3 nucleotide sequence: TGTGCCAGCAGTTTCTTTGACAGGGTCCCCTACGAGCAGTACTCC.

This clonotype was counted between two and nine times. The chain has TRBV5-5 and TRBJ1-4; no clear D gene. V was pared by 1 base and J by 8 bases, with 15 bases between. CDR3 length: 15 residues. CDR1 is SGHKS, CDR2 YYEKEE, per germline (reference sequence). The chain's CDR3 is CASSLNLPYLEKLFF. The CDR3 DNA follows: TGTGCCAGCAGCTTGAATTTGCCATACTTGGAAAAACTGTTTTTT.

This clonotype was seen at least ten times. V and J are TRBV6-1 and TRBJ1-1; 7 positions agree with TRBD1. This CDR3 has 15 amino acids. V was pared by 6 bases and J by 6 bases, with 13 bases of the junction left unmatched. The germline CDR1 and CDR2 sequences are MNHNS and SASEGT. The CDR3 bases are TGTGCCAGCAGCCAACCGACAGGGCCGGGTTCTGAAGCTTTCTTT. This codes for CASSQPTGPGSEAFF.